These 15 T cell receptor beta chains were all obtained from the same sample, sequenced in a study of T cell responses to AZD1222 COVID-19 vaccine. TCRdb's copy holds only in-frame clones and misses some; the assay was immunoSEQ multiplex PCR. The sample has some 150,000 clones; around nine tenths are singletons. The sequencing used peripheral blood, collected on day 0 of AZD1222 vaccination. These receptors came from an adult in good health.

The genes are TRBV23-1 and TRBJ2-7; 8 bases map to TRBD1. TRBV23-1 is annotated as an ORF whose role is uncertain. The CDR3 sequence is 16 residues long. With 6 bases clipped from V and 0 bases from J, the junction kept 10 bases outside the gene matches. CDR3 in DNA: TGCGCCAGCAGGACTAACACAGGGGGGAGCTCCTACGAGCAGTACTTC. Protein: CASRTNTGGSSYEQYF.

This chain joins TRBV6-2 or TRBV6-3 and TRBJ2-7; D assignment may be TRBD1 or TRBD2 (5 bases each). V was pared by 0 bases and J by 4 bases, with 16 bases between. The CDR3 runs to 16 residues. From germline, CDR1 is MNHEY and CDR2 SVGEGT. The CDR3 DNA sequence: TGTGCCAGCAGTTACTCGAGGGTTCCGGGGCGGTACGAGCAGTACTTC. It codes for CASSYSRVPGRYEQYF.

The chain uses TRBV3-1 (or the pseudogene TRBV3-2) and TRBJ2-7, with D perhaps TRBD1 (5 bases). Between the trimmed V and J ends, which lost 2 bases and 6 bases, there was a span of 14 bases. This CDR3 spans 14 amino acids. In germline, CDR1 is LGHDT, CDR2 YNNKEL (reference sequence). CDR3 DNA: TGTGCCAGCAGCCAACTGGGCGCAGGGCTCGAGCAGTACTTC. Translating it yields CASSQLGAGLEQYF.

The gene calls are TRBV4-3 and TRBJ2-7, with D unclear. Germline CDR1 and CDR2: LGHNA and YSLEER. V lost 1 base to trimming and J lost 3 bases, with 10 bases between them. The CDR3 extends over 14 amino acids. This CDR3 reads CASSQVVPGYEQYF. In DNA, the CDR3 is TGCGCCAGCAGCCAAGTAGTACCCGGCTACGAGCAGTACTTC.

The chain combines TRBV15 with TRBJ2-1, with 8 positions matching TRBD1. J gave up 4 bases and V 7 bases, and 12 bases lay outside the gene matches. Germline CDR1 LNHNV, CDR2 YYDKDF (reference sequence). This CDR3 has 16 residues. The CDR3 reads CATKVGDRGFYNEQFF. CDR3 in DNA: TGTGCCACCAAGGTCGGAGACAGGGGTTTTTACAATGAGCAGTTCTTC.

The chain couples TRBV7-2 to TRBJ1-5; a possible D gene is TRBD1 (5 bases). The CDR3 has 15 residues. Germline CDR1 reads SGHTA; CDR2 reads FQGNSA. With 0 bases removed from V and 3 bases from J, the gap between germline ends came to 9 bases. Written as DNA, the CDR3 is TGTGCCAGCAGCTTAGCCCGACAGTTCAATCAGCCCCAGCATTTT. It yields the protein CASSLARQFNQPQHF.

The chain links TRBV19 to TRBJ2-7; D is perhaps TRBD2 (6 bases). This CDR3 contains 13 residues. V shed 3 bases and J shed 4 bases, with 10 bases lying between them. The germline gives CDR1 LNHDA, CDR2 SQIVND (reference sequence). The CDR3 DNA reads as TGTGCCAGTAGTATCACGGGACTTTACGAGCAGTACTTC. It codes for CASSITGLYEQYF. The variable domain in full, with the rest retrieved from reference TRBV19 and TRBJ2-7, is DGGITQSPKYLFRKEGQNVTLSCEQNLNHDAMYWYRQDPGQGLRLIYYSQIVNDFQKGDIAEGYSVSREKKESFPLTVTSAQKNPTAFYLCASSITGLYEQYFGPGTRLTVT.

The CDR3 DNA follows: TGTGCCAGCAGTGCGGGGGGATTGGTAGGAAACACCATATATTTT. Translation gives CASSAGGLVGNTIYF. The chain combines TRBV25-1 with TRBJ1-3; possibly TRBD1 for D (5 bases). V gave up 4 bases and J gave up 4 bases, with 14 bases separating them. This CDR3 comprises 15 residues. CDR1 is MGHDK and CDR2 is SYGVNS in the germline V gene.

The chain recombines TRBV7-9 with TRBJ1-5, with TRBD1 as a possible D gene (5 bases). CDR1 and CDR2 (germline): SEHNR, FQNEAQ (reference sequence). V was clipped by 3 bases and J by 7 bases, with 13 bases between them. CDR3 length equals 14 residues. The CDR3 DNA sequence: TGTGCCAGCAGCTTCGCGCAGGGAACGCAGCCCCAGCATTTT. Its protein is CASSFAQGTQPQHF.

CDR3 nucleotide sequence: TGTGCCAGCAGTGACTCGACTCTCGGGGAGTCTGGCTACACCTTC. This encodes CASSDSTLGESGYTF. The rearrangement uses TRBV6-4 and TRBJ1-2; D remains unclear. Trimming pared 0 bases from V and 7 bases from J, leaving 15 bases between. Germline V CDR1 and CDR2: MRHNA, SNTAGT. The CDR3 length is 15 residues.

The V and J genes are TRBV4-1 and TRBJ2-7, with D possibly TRBD2 on 6 matching bases. CDR1 MGHRA and CDR2 YSYEKL come from the germline V gene. The CDR3 consists of 15 residues. Trimming shortened V by 4 bases and J by 3 bases, and 16 bases separated the two germline ends. This chain's CDR3 is CASSLRDLGGYEQYF. CDR3 sequence (DNA): TGCGCCAGCAGCCTACGGGACCTCGGGGGCTACGAGCAGTACTTC.

This rearrangement joins TRBV28 to TRBJ1-1; the match to TRBD1 covers 8 bases. Germline V gives CDR1 MDHEN, CDR2 SYDVKM. The CDR3 covers 11 residues. V lost 6 bases and J lost 7; bases outside the gene matches: 1. The CDR3: CASRTGVEAFF. CDR3 DNA sequence: TGTGCCAGCAGGACAGGGGTTGAAGCTTTCTTT.

CDR3 bases: TGTGCCAGCAGCTCGGGCTTAATAACTTCCTACGAGCAGTACTTC. It is translated as CASSSGLITSYEQYF. V gene TRBV11-2 combines with J gene TRBJ2-7, with no clear D. V lost 4 bases to trimming and J lost 1 base, with 14 bases between them. Germline assignment: CDR1 SGHAT and CDR2 FQNNGV. The CDR3 is 15 amino acids.

The chain joins TRBV19 to TRBJ1-4; no clear D. The germline V and J ends were trimmed by 5 bases and 4 bases, with 11 bases remaining between them. The CDR3 spans 14 residues. The germline CDR1 and CDR2 sequences are LNHDA and SQIVND (reference sequence). CDR3 in DNA: TGTGCCAGTAGTCTCCGGGCCCTTAATGAAAAACTGTTTTTT. Protein product: CASSLRALNEKLFF. The variable domain in full, with the rest retrieved from reference TRBV19 and TRBJ1-4, is DGGITQSPKYLFRKEGQNVTLSCEQNLNHDAMYWYRQDPGQGLRLIYYSQIVNDFQKGDIAEGYSVSREKKESFPLTVTSAQKNPTAFYLCASSLRALNEKLFFGSGTQLSVL.

The chain links TRBV19 to TRBJ2-3; weak D call: TRBD1 (5 bases). The V and J ends lost 1 base and 2 bases respectively, with 7 bases between them. The CDR3 runs to 14 residues. Germline V gene sequence: CDR1 LNHDA, CDR2 SQIVND (reference sequence). This CDR3 reads CASSIGQSTDTQYF. CDR3 nucleotides: TGTGCCAGTAGTATAGGACAGTCCACAGATACGCAGTATTTT.